This T cell receptor (beta chain) was identified in a study of blood T cell repertoires in COVID-19. The ends were cut back, 8 bases at V and 5 bases at J, with 10 bases in the middle. The CDR3 consists of 11 residues. Libraries were prepared by immunoSEQ multiplex PCR; TCRdb keeps only in-frame clonotypes and omits some of them. The sample carries 40,000 or so clones, about 89% recorded once. This clone was seen more than once but under ten times. This sequence joins TRBV12-3 or TRBV12-4 and TRBJ2-7; TRBD2 is a possible D gene (5 bases). This clonotype was sampled from a woman aged 25 to 39 in a cohort sampled during active COVID-19. The sample comprised peripheral blood. This CDR3 reads CASGEGDEQYF. Here the CDR3 DNA reads TGTGCCAGCGGAGAGGGTGACGAGCAGTACTTC.